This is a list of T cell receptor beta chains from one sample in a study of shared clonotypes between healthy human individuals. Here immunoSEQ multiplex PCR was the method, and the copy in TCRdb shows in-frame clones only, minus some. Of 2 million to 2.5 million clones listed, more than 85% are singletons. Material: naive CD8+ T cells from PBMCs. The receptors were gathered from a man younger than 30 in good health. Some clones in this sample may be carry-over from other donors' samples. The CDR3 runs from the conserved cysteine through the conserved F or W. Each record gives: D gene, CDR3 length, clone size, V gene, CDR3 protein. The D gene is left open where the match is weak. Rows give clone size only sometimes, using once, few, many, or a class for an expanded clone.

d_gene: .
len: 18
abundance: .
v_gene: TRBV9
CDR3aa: CASSIPEIGGPNTDTQYF

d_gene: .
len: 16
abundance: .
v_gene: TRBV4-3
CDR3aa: CASSQGPRVSFYGYTF

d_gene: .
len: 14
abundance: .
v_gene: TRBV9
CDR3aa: CASSSRDPSHEQYF

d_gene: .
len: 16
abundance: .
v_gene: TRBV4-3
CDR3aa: CASSQVFGVAKNIQYF

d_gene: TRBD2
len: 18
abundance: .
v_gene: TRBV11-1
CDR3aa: CASSLRLAGGDSYNEQFF

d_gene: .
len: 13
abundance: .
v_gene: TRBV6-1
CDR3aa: CASSEGWPYEQYF

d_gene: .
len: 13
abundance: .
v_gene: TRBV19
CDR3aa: CASSGGVGQPQHF

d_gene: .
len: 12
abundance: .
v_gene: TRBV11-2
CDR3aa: CASGSSGYEQYF

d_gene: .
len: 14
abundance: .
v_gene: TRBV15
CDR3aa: CATRTGGLNQPQHF

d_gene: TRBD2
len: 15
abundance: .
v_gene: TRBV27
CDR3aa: CASSFLAGVYNEQFF

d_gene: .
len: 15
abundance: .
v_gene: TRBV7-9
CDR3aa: CASSSTHRESYEQYF

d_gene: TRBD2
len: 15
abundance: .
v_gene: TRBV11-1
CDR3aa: CASSLGLAGYNEQFF

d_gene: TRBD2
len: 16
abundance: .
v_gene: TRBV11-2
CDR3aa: CASSLVLAGGQETQYF

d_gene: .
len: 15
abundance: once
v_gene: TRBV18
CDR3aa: CASSPPIVMGTEAFF

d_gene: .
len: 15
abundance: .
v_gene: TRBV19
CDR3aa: CASSYTVSGANVLTF

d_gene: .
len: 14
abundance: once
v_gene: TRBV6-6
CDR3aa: CASSYFSPDTEAFF

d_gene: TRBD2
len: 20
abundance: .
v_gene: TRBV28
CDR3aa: CASSLGLLEKTSGSGYEQYF

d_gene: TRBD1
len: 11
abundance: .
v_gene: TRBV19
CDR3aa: CASSVDRVTSF

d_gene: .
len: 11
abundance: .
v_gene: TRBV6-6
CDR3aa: CASTYGTEAFF

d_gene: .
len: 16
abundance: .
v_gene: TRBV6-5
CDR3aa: CASSYSAASGANVLTF

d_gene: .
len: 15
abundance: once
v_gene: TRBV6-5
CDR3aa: CASRLPFDGDYGYTF

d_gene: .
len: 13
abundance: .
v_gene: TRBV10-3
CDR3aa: CAISGAMNTEAFF

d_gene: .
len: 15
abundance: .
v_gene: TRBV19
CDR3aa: CASSIDRTANTEAFF

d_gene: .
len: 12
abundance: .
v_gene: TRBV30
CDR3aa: CAWRKGNYGYTF

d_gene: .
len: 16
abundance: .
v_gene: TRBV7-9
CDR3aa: CASSSPLQVAAHEQYF

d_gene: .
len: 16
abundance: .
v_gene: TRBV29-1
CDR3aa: CSVEDGGWAGYNEQFF

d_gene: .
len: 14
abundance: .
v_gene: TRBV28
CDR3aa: CASSPTTPGNTIYF

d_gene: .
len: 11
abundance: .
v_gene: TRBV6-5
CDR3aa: CASTTYGELFF

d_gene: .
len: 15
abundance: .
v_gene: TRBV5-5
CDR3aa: CASSLARNSNQPQHF

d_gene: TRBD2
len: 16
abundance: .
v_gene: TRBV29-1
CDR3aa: CSVEEINSGMVYEQYF

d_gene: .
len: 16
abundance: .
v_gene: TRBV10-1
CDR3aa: CASSEYRLEGRDEQYF

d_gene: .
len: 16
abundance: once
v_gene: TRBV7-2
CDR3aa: CASSSRVDPRNYGYTF

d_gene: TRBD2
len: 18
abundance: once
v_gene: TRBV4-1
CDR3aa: CASSHALGGPQMHNEQFF